The 12 T cell receptor beta chains presented below share a single source sample, sequenced in a study of blood T cell repertoires in COVID-19. Sequencing was performed with immunoSEQ multiplex PCR; in TCRdb, only in-frame clones are kept and a portion is missing. The table records more than 300,000 clones, about 90% of them present only once. The sequenced sample was peripheral blood. The source is a woman aged 40 to 50 with COVID-19, enrolled during active disease.

This sequence joins TRBV7-2 and TRBJ2-3; a weak D match, TRBD1 (5 bases). Looked up from germline, CDR1 is SGHTA and CDR2 is FQGNSA. The CDR3 contains 16 residues. V lost 5 bases to trimming and J lost 0 bases, with 15 bases between them. DNA of the CDR3: TGTGCCAGCAGCCAAGGACATAATCCTAGCACAGATACGCAGTATTTT. Encoded protein: CASSQGHNPSTDTQYF.

The chain employs TRBV11-2 and TRBJ1-2; maybe TRBD1 (5 bases). The germline V gene encodes CDR1 SGHAT and CDR2 FQNNGV. The CDR3 sequence is 18 residues long. V was pared by 5 bases and J by 4 bases, with 26 bases between. The CDR3 reads CASSPEPIMFSRAYGYTF. CDR3 coding DNA: TGTGCCAGCAGCCCCGAGCCCATCATGTTCAGCAGGGCCTATGGCTACACCTTC.

This clone occurred a few times. CDR3 in DNA: TGTGCCATCAGTGCCATAACAGGGCAACAGTACTTC. It encodes CAISAITGQQYF. The V gene is TRBV10-3, the J gene TRBJ2-7; D is possibly TRBD1 (6 bases). Trimming stripped 4 bases from V and 10 bases from J, with 14 bases between. Germline CDR1 is ENHRY and CDR2 is SYGVKD. The CDR3 extends over 12 amino acids.

The chain employs TRBV5-1 and TRBJ1-2; D possibly corresponds to TRBD1 (5 bases). CDR1 and CDR2 (germline): SGHRS, YFSETQ. V dropped 3 bases and J dropped 8 bases, with 17 bases sitting between them. The CDR3 covers 14 residues. Written as DNA, the CDR3 is TGCGCCAGCAGCTCCCGAGGACAACGGGAGGGCTACACCTTC. Translation gives CASSSRGQREGYTF.

The CDR3 region is CASLRRGTSYNEQFF. In nucleotides, the CDR3 is TGTGCCAGTCTTAGGAGAGGGACTAGCTACAATGAGCAGTTCTTC. V gene TRBV28 combines with J gene TRBJ2-1; 8 bases are shared with TRBD2. This CDR3 contains 15 residues. Germline values: CDR1 MDHEN, CDR2 SYDVKM. The V gene end was trimmed by 9 bases and the J gene end by 3 bases; junction bases not matched to a gene: 10.

J is TRBJ2-5 and V is TRBV5-1, with 9 bases matching TRBD2. After removal of 1 base from V and 1 base from J, the junction contained 8 bases not matched to a gene. This CDR3 spans 17 amino acids. The germline CDR1 and CDR2 sequences are SGHRS and YFSETQ. In DNA, the CDR3 is TGCGCCAGCAGCTTGTTCGTATTAGCGGGGGCCCAAGAGACCCAGTACTTC. It yields the protein CASSLFVLAGAQETQYF.

Note on this clone: The junction departs from the called germline gene at one end, perhaps through a read error. J is TRBJ2-5 and V is TRBV7-9; TRBD2 agrees at 12 bases. Germline V gene data show CDR1 as SEHNR and CDR2 as FQNEAQ (reference sequence). This CDR3 contains 18 residues. The CDR3, as DNA: TGTGCCGGCAGCTTAGCGGGGCTAGCGGGAGGGCCGGGAGAGACCCAGTACTTC. It encodes CAGSLAGLAGGPGETQYF.

For the CDR3, the DNA is TGTGCCAGTAGTGCCGCCGGGACAGGGCTTGGCTACACCTTC. Translation gives CASSAAGTGLGYTF. The chain has TRBV19 and TRBJ1-2; 9 bases are a match to TRBD1. Germline CDR1 is LNHDA and CDR2 is SQIVND (reference sequence). The trim removed 5 bases at V and 7 bases at J, leaving 8 bases unmatched. The CDR3 extends over 14 amino acids. The whole variable domain, filled in from reference TRBV19 and TRBJ1-2, reads DGGITQSPKYLFRKEGQNVTLSCEQNLNHDAMYWYRQDPGQGLRLIYYSQIVNDFQKGDIAEGYSVSREKKESFPLTVTSAQKNPTAFYLCASSAAGTGLGYTFGSGTRLTVV.

J is TRBJ2-3 and V is TRBV4-1; tentatively, D is TRBD1 (6 bases). The germline V and J ends were trimmed by 1 base and 8 bases, with 16 bases remaining between them. The germline gives CDR1 MGHRA, CDR2 YSYEKL. The length of the CDR3 is 15 residues. The CDR3 loop is CASSQGGGGQGTQYF. DNA of the CDR3: TGCGCCAGCAGCCAAGGTGGTGGGGGCCAGGGTACGCAGTATTTT.

The V gene is TRBV28, the J gene TRBJ1-1; tentative D call: TRBD1 (6 bases). Germline V gene sequence: CDR1 MDHEN, CDR2 SYDVKM. V lost 5 bases, J lost 6 bases, and 10 bases lay in between. The CDR3 length is 12 residues. The CDR3 loop is CASSQGGAEAFF. Written as DNA, the CDR3 is TGTGCCAGCAGTCAAGGGGGGGCTGAAGCTTTCTTT.

The CDR3 reads CASSLTGGILGNTIYF. Written as DNA, the CDR3 is TGTGCCAGCAGTCTCACAGGGGGCATCCTTGGAAACACCATATATTTT. The genes are TRBV27 and TRBJ1-3, with 9 bases fitting TRBD1. The V gene end was trimmed by 5 bases and the J gene end by 3 bases; junction bases not matched to a gene: 8. The germline CDR1 and CDR2 sequences are MNHEY and SMNVEV (reference sequence). The CDR3 is 16 residues long.

This chain joins TRBV28 and TRBJ1-2; 7 bases are a match to TRBD1. The length of the CDR3 is 13 residues. Germline V gene sequence: CDR1 MDHEN, CDR2 SYDVKM. Unmatched junction bases numbered 7, after V lost 5 bases and J lost 7 bases. The CDR3 here is CASSLRDSRGYTF. DNA for the CDR3: TGTGCCAGCAGTCTGAGGGACAGCCGTGGCTACACCTTC.